The 19 T cell receptor beta chains in this list originate from one sample, sequenced in a study of shared clonotypes between healthy human individuals. This table comes from immunoSEQ multiplex PCR, and its TCRdb copy is limited to in-frame clones, with some not included. The sample contains 1 million to 1.2 million clones, approximately 77% of which appear only once. The sequencing input was memory CD4+ T cells from PBMCs. Regarding subset: CD45RA-negative fraction. Receptors were obtained from a man in his late teens or twenties in good health. Some clones in this sample may be carry-over from other donors' samples.

This clone showed up just once. The CDR3 nucleotides are TGTGCCAGCAGCCAGCCCAGGGGTAACAACTATGGCTACACCTTC. As protein: CASSQPRGNNYGYTF. J is TRBJ1-2 and V is TRBV4-2, with D possibly TRBD1 on 6 matching bases. Germline V gene data show CDR1 as LGHNA and CDR2 as YNFKEQ. This CDR3 is 15 amino acids long. The ends were cut back, 3 bases at V and 2 bases at J, with 13 bases in the middle.

The chain carries TRBV5-1 and TRBJ2-3, with TRBD2 as a possible D gene (6 bases). CDR3 length equals 16 residues. CDR1 and CDR2 (germline): SGHRS, YFSETQ. Trimming removed 0 bases from V and 0 bases from J, with 11 bases in between. The CDR3 DNA reads TGCGCCAGCAGCTTGGTAGCAGGGAGGAGCACAGATACGCAGTATTTT. This translates into CASSLVAGRSTDTQYF. Complete variable domain (other parts from reference TRBV5-1 and TRBJ2-3): KAGVTQTPRYLIKTRGQQVTLSCSPISGHRSVSWYQQTPGQGLQFLFEYFSETQRNKGNFPGRFSGRQFSNSRSEMNVSTLELGDSALYLCASSLVAGRSTDTQYFGPGTRLTVL.

V usage is TRBV5-4 and J usage is TRBJ2-7; D ambiguous. Deletions cut 5 bases from V and 1 base from J, with 7 bases between. Per the germline V gene, CDR1 is SGHNT and CDR2 is YYREEE (reference sequence). This CDR3 region has 12 residues. CDR3 in amino acids: CASSYLSYEQYF. In DNA, the CDR3 is TGTGCCAGCAGTTACCTGTCCTACGAGCAGTACTTC.

CDR3 amino acids: CASSQGRPHLYEQYF. CDR3 bases: TGTGCCAGCTCCCAGGGGCGACCCCACTTATACGAGCAGTACTTC. The chain uses TRBV7-8 and TRBJ2-7, with D possibly TRBD1 on 6 matching bases. The germline V gene has CDR1 SGHVS and CDR2 FQNEAQ. V was clipped by 8 bases and J by 4 bases, with 21 bases between them. The CDR3 is 15 amino acids.

About this clone itself: The limits of the CDR3 on the DNA are not certain, so only TCRdb's listed CDR3 is given. V gene TRBV2 combines with J gene TRBJ2-5; the D call TRBD2 from the table was never checked on the DNA. From germline, CDR1 is SNHLY and CDR2 FYNNEI. The CDR3 is 14 residues long, counting both termini. Here the CDR3 reads CASIHFGREKTQYF.

The V gene is TRBV6-5, the J gene TRBJ2-7; weak D call: TRBD2 (5 bases). V gave up 2 bases and J gave up 3 bases, with 8 bases separating them. CDR3 length: 13 residues. CDR1 and CDR2 (germline): MNHEY, SVGAGI. The CDR3 loop reads CASSYDGNYEQYF. In nucleotides, the CDR3 is TGTGCCAGCAGTTACGACGGGAACTACGAGCAGTACTTC.

J is TRBJ2-2 and V is TRBV2; D remains ambiguous. The CDR3 consists of 16 residues. The ends were cut back, 6 bases at V and 5 bases at J, with 19 bases in the middle. Per the germline V gene, CDR1 is SNHLY and CDR2 is FYNNEI. Written as DNA, the CDR3 is TGTGCCAGCAGGGGGTCAGGAACAGCAAGAACCGGGGAGCTGTTTTTT. Translated, it gives CASRGSGTARTGELFF.

A remark on this clone: Compared with germline, one end of the junction differs, possibly owing to a read error. V and J are TRBV7-9 and TRBJ1-3, with 10 positions matching TRBD1. CDR1 is SEHNR and CDR2 is FQNEAQ in the germline V gene (reference sequence). There are 15 residues in the CDR3. CDR3: CASSLAGQGRHTIYF. The CDR3, as DNA: TGTGCCAGCAGCCTAGCGGGACAGGGGAGACACACCATATATTTT.

The chain employs TRBV2 and TRBJ1-1, with no clear D. Germline CDR1 reads SNHLY; CDR2 reads FYNNEI. CDR3 length: 14 residues. The germline V and J ends were trimmed by 3 bases and 1 base, with 9 bases remaining between them. The CDR3 coding sequence is TGTGCCAGCAGTGATTTCGGCTCGAACACTGAAGCTTTCTTT. Its protein product is CASSDFGSNTEAFF.

The rearrangement joins TRBV30 to TRBJ2-1; D remains unclear. The CDR3 consists of 13 residues. V was clipped by 5 bases and J by 8 bases, with 16 bases between them. Germline CDR1 GTSNPN, CDR2 SVGIG (reference sequence). CDR3 in amino acids: CAWSGLSGDEQFF. CDR3 DNA: TGTGCCTGGTCGGGTCTGTCGGGCGATGAGCAGTTCTTC.

Comments on this clone: The same CDR3 arises from other DNA sequences in this sample as well. The CDR3 reads CASSFGSGANVLTF. The DNA of the CDR3 is TGTGCCAGCAGCTTTGGGTCTGGGGCCAACGTCCTGACTTTC. The chain is built from TRBV7-3 and TRBJ2-6; D uncertain. CDR1 and CDR2 from the germline V gene are SGHTA and FQGTGA. The CDR3 covers 14 residues. V was trimmed by 3 bases and J by 1 base, leaving 4 bases between them.

J is TRBJ1-5 and V is TRBV28; the match to TRBD1 covers 8 bases. The CDR3 is 15 amino acids. CDR1 and CDR2 (germline): MDHEN, SYDVKM. V lost 6 bases to trimming and J lost 3 bases; unmatched junction nucleotides: 7. The CDR3 sequence: CASRQGQGVNQPQHF. For the CDR3, the DNA is TGTGCCAGCAGACAAGGACAGGGTGTCAATCAGCCCCAGCATTTT.

The V and J genes are TRBV27 and TRBJ2-1, with D unclear. Germline CDR1 reads MNHEY; CDR2 reads SMNVEV (reference sequence). V was pared by 5 bases and J by 0 bases, with 8 bases between. This CDR3 region has 14 residues. The CDR3 sequence is CASSLGFSYNEQFF. CDR3 in DNA: TGTGCCAGCAGTCTGGGGTTCTCCTACAATGAGCAGTTCTTC.

V gene TRBV5-1 combines with J gene TRBJ2-5, with 8 nucleotides matching TRBD1. V dropped 0 bases and J dropped 1; count of bases not matched to a gene: 5. CDR3 length: 16 residues. Germline values: CDR1 SGHRS, CDR2 YFSETQ. CDR3 DNA: TGCGCCAGCAGCTTGGGTATCGGGACAGGCCAAGAGACCCAGTACTTC. Translated, it gives CASSLGIGTGQETQYF.

The chain carries TRBV2 and TRBJ2-5; D assignment may be TRBD1 or TRBD2 (5 bases each). Germline V CDR1 and CDR2: SNHLY, FYNNEI. Between the trimmed V and J ends, which lost 4 bases and 7 bases, there was a span of 13 bases. The CDR3 length is 13 residues. CDR3 protein: CASSGDVASTQYF. CDR3 DNA sequence: TGTGCCAGCAGTGGGGACGTGGCATCGACCCAGTACTTC. The full variable domain, its missing parts supplied by reference TRBV2 and TRBJ2-5, is EPEVTQTPSHQVTQMGQEVILRCVPISNHLYFYWYRQILGQKVEFLVSFYNNEISEKSEIFDDQFSVERPDGSNFTLKIRSTKLEDSAMYFCASSGDVASTQYFGPGTRLLVL.

The genes are TRBV5-4 and TRBJ1-3, with D perhaps matching TRBD1 (6 bases). The germline V gene encodes CDR1 SGHNT and CDR2 YYREEE (reference sequence). V lost 10 bases, J lost 4 bases, and 15 bases lay in between. The CDR3 consists of 13 residues. Here the CDR3 reads CAGRDISGNTIYF. In DNA form, the CDR3 reads TGTGCCGGAAGGGACATCTCAGGAAACACCATATATTTT.

This clone has a handful of counts. This chain uses TRBV9 with TRBJ2-7; D not certain. Germline CDR1 and CDR2: SGDLS and YYNGEE. The CDR3 covers 16 residues. Trimming left V 0 bases short and J 5 bases short, with 18 bases between. The CDR3 here is CASSVGENPRRNEQYF. The CDR3 coding sequence is TGTGCCAGCAGCGTAGGCGAAAACCCTAGGCGGAACGAGCAGTACTTC. The full variable domain, completed using reference TRBV9 and TRBJ2-7, is DSGVTQTPKHLITATGQRVTLRCSPRSGDLSVYWYQQSLDQGLQFLIQYYNGEERAKGNILERFSAQQFPDLHSELNLSSLELGDSALYFCASSVGENPRRNEQYFGPGTRLTVT.

The chain combines TRBV7-2 with TRBJ2-3, with D perhaps matching TRBD2 (7 bases). Deletions cut 4 bases from V and 2 bases from J, with 16 bases between. Germline CDR1 reads SGHTA; CDR2 reads FQGNSA. This CDR3 region has 16 residues. The CDR3: CASSSAGGPNTDTQYF. The CDR3, as DNA: TGTGCCAGCAGCTCCGCCGGGGGGCCAAACACAGATACGCAGTATTTT.

This sequence joins TRBV28 and TRBJ2-1; a possible D gene is TRBD2 (5 bases). CDR3 length equals 19 residues. V was clipped by 2 bases and J by 0 bases, with 20 bases between them. Germline-derived CDR1 and CDR2 are MDHEN and SYDVKM. This CDR3 is CASSLHGLGKEGSYNEQFF. CDR3 nucleotides: TGTGCCAGCAGTTTACATGGACTTGGAAAGGAAGGCTCCTACAATGAGCAGTTCTTC.